This T cell receptor (beta chain) was identified in a study of graft-versus-host responses after intestinal transplantation. About the study: Transplants given to recipients were multivisceral, liver-intestinal, or isolated intestinal. All recipients got anti-thymocyte globulin induction, then tacrolimus and steroids for approximately 3 years. The study, taken as a whole, reports: Patients who carried graft-donor T cell macrochimerism also had high graft-versus-host to host-versus-graft clonal ratios in their allografts. There were GvH clones found in recipient marrow, and some of them appeared first in ileum or blood.

Measured with immunoSEQ multiplex PCR; TCRdb has only the in-frame clones, and not every one. The sample consists of about 100,000 clones, 80% to 95% of them appearing once. V was trimmed by 5 bases and J by 1 base, leaving 11 bases between them. Germline CDR1 is MNHEY and CDR2 is SMNVEV (reference sequence). The CDR3 extends over 14 amino acids. Note on this clone: The antigen is unknown.

The sample here was PBMCs, taken roughly 410 days after intestinal transplant. This TCR was recovered from a human patient who received an intestinal transplant, so some T cells may come from the graft donor. The chain joins TRBV27 to TRBJ2-5, with a tentative D call TRBD2 (5 bases). The DNA of the CDR3 is TGTGCCAGCAGTCCCCTGGACTCCCAAGAGACCCAGTACTTC. Translation gives CASSPLDSQETQYF.